This T cell receptor (beta chain) comes out of a study of control samples from healthy donors and cancer patients. Method: immunoSEQ multiplex PCR; TCRdb's copy keeps in-frame clones and lacks some. The sample holds around 57,000 clones, around 93% seen once. CDR1 is SGHTA and CDR2 is FQGNSA in the germline V gene. The germline V and J ends were trimmed by 2 bases and 0 bases, with 7 bases remaining between them. CDR3 length: 14 amino acids. This clone showed up just once. The V call is TRBV7-2, the J call TRBJ1-2; D uncertain. Material: PBMCs. The sequence was obtained from a man aged 25 to 40 with colorectal cancer. CDR3: CASSLNGANYGYTF. The CDR3 DNA sequence: TGTGCCAGCAGCTTAAACGGAGCTAACTATGGCTACACCTTC.